This TCR beta chain is from a study of metastatic and nonmetastatic thyroid tumors. Study details: From malignant and benign thyroid patients, repertoires in blood and in tumor or nodule tissue were compared. Study-wide findings and caveats: The reported finding was significantly higher TCR beta diversity in malignant thyroid tumors relative to benign nodules, in blood and tumor.

This CDR3 is 16 amino acids long. Looked up from germline, CDR1 is DFQATT and CDR2 is SNEGSKA (reference sequence). After removal of 6 bases from V and 1 base from J, the junction contained 12 bases not matched to a gene. Per the study methods: In papillary thyroid cancer, a distant-metastasis classifier was built using CDR3 differences across clinicopathological groups. Using MiXCR, TCRdb re-called clones from the PCR reads. None of the V and J calls come from the authors' own analysis; TCRdb made them. The sample lists around 38,000 clones, 25% to 30% occurring once. Remarks on this clone: What it binds is unknown.

The entire patient cohort was treatment-naive prior to thyroid surgery. The chain links TRBV20-1 to TRBJ2-7; TRBD2 agrees at 10 bases. Material: blood. This TCR was recovered from a male donor with papillary thyroid cancer or a benign thyroid nodule (not recorded which). Some clones in this sample may be carry-over from other donors' samples. The CDR3 DNA is TGCAGTGCCCAAACCGGGACTAGCGTCCGTTCCTACGAGCAGTACTTC. This encodes CSAQTGTSVRSYEQYF.